The next 32 T cell receptor beta chains were all read from a single sample in a study of cytomegalovirus exposure and HLA in healthy donors. The primer mix had 60 Vbeta and 13 Jbeta primers. Profiled with immunoSEQ multiplex PCR; TCRdb holds only in-frame clones, not every one. Of 120,000 or so clones in the sample, over 70% are singletons; the top ten hold about 2.8%. Sequenced input: PBMCs. These receptor sequences come from a woman in her 40s in good health and CMV-seropositive.

There are a few counts of this clone. The chain has TRBV5-6 and TRBJ1-5; D uncertain. The CDR3 runs 14 residues. CDR1 is SGHDT and CDR2 is YYEEEE in the germline V gene. Trimming stripped 6 bases from V and 7 bases from J, with 17 bases between. CDR3 sequence reads: CASKPSGGGQPQHF. The CDR3, as DNA: TGTGCCAGCAAACCATCAGGAGGTGGGCAGCCCCAGCATTTT.

CDR3: CASSSSGTVNTGELFF. The CDR3 nucleotides are TGTGCCAGCAGCTCCTCCGGGACAGTGAACACCGGGGAGCTGTTTTTT. The chain is built from TRBV9 and TRBJ2-2, with TRBD1 matching 7 bases. CDR1 is SGDLS and CDR2 is YYNGEE in the germline V gene. This CDR3 region has 16 residues. V was clipped by 4 bases and J by 1 base; unmatched bases: 7.

CDR3 region: CASSLEAGGPYNEQFF. For the CDR3, the DNA is TGCGCCAGCAGCTTGGAAGCGGGGGGGCCGTACAATGAGCAGTTCTTC. The chain uses TRBV5-1 and TRBJ2-1; TRBD2 matches at 10 bases. The junction had 4 bases not matched to a gene; V was cut back by 0 bases and J by 4 bases. There are 16 residues in the CDR3. Germline CDR1 reads SGHRS; CDR2 reads YFSETQ.

V is TRBV7-9 and J is TRBJ2-6; TRBD2 aligns across 7 bases. The CDR3 consists of 18 residues. V shed 10 bases and J 3 bases; nucleotides not matched to a gene: 18. Per the germline V gene, CDR1 is SEHNR and CDR2 is FQNEAQ (reference sequence). This chain's CDR3 is CATPLGVPTGGGANVLTF. The DNA of the CDR3 is TGTGCCACTCCTTTAGGGGTCCCCACGGGGGGTGGGGCCAACGTCCTGACTTTC.

The V and J genes are TRBV7-2 and TRBJ2-7; possible D gene TRBD1, 5 bases. V lost 1 base to trimming and J lost 3 bases, with 7 bases between them. Germline CDR1 reads SGHTA; CDR2 reads FQGNSA. The CDR3 extends over 13 amino acids. The CDR3 sequence is CASSLGQFYEQYF. CDR3 coding DNA: TGTGCCAGCAGCTTAGGACAGTTCTACGAGCAGTACTTC.

V and J are TRBV13 and TRBJ1-2; D possibly corresponds to TRBD1 (6 bases). This CDR3 is built from 16 residues. The germline V gene has CDR1 PRHDT and CDR2 FYEKMQ (reference sequence). V was shortened by 5 bases and J by 4 bases, with 20 bases between the two germline ends. This chain's CDR3 is CASSQGTREFSYGYTF. The CDR3 DNA reads TGTGCCAGCAGCCAAGGGACAAGGGAATTCTCCTATGGCTACACCTTC.

As to this clone: Compared with germline, one end of the junction differs, possibly owing to a read error. CDR3 amino acids: CSSSLVLDGLSNQPQHF. The CDR3 region has the DNA TGTTCCAGCAGCTTAGTACTAGACGGCCTTAGCAATCAGCCCCAGCATTTT. This chain uses TRBV7-9 with TRBJ1-5; D unresolved. This CDR3 region has 17 residues. Germline V gene lookup returns CDR1 SEHNR and CDR2 FQNEAQ (reference sequence).

The rearrangement joins TRBV4-3 to TRBJ2-3, with a weak D call TRBD2 (6 bases). The CDR3 runs to 14 residues. Trimming took 5 bases from V and 1 from J, leaving 10 bases between them. Germline V gene data show CDR1 as LGHNA and CDR2 as YSLEER. The CDR3 coding sequence is TGCGCCAGCAGCTATGGGACTGGCACAGATACGCAGTATTTT. The encoded protein is CASSYGTGTDTQYF.

The genes are TRBV28 and TRBJ2-7, with 7 bases lining up with TRBD1. Trimming at V came to 1 base and at J to 7 bases, leaving 7 bases not matched to a gene. This CDR3 has 14 residues. CDR1 is MDHEN, CDR2 SYDVKM, per germline. The CDR3 DNA reads TGTGCCAGCAGTTTATCGACAGGGTTCGGGGAGCAGTACTTC. Translated: CASSLSTGFGEQYF.

The genes are TRBV6-4 and TRBJ2-1, with 9 bases identical to TRBD2. V dropped 4 bases and J dropped 1; count of bases not matched to a gene: 5. Germline V gene data show CDR1 as MRHNA and CDR2 as SNTAGT. The CDR3 covers 16 residues. The CDR3 DNA reads TGTGCCAGCAGTGGGATAGCGGGAGAATCCTACAATGAGCAGTTCTTC. It encodes CASSGIAGESYNEQFF.

In this sample, this clone turned up a few times. The V call is TRBV4-3, the J call TRBJ1-5; D perhaps matches TRBD1 (5 bases). Trimming stripped 0 bases from V and 6 bases from J, with 12 bases between. CDR1 is LGHNA, CDR2 YSLEER, per germline. The CDR3 runs to 15 residues. For the CDR3, the DNA is TGCGCCAGCAGCCAAGATTTCCTGGGGGGTCAGCCCCAGCATTTT. It specifies CASSQDFLGGQPQHF.

This chain joins TRBV7-9 and TRBJ1-1; D gene ambiguous. The CDR3 loop spans 13 amino acids. Trimming stripped 3 bases from V and 5 bases from J, with 10 bases between. CDR1 SEHNR and CDR2 FQNEAQ come from the germline V gene (reference sequence). The CDR3 loop reads CASSFGEWTEAFF. CDR3 sequence (DNA): TGTGCCAGCAGCTTTGGGGAGTGGACTGAAGCTTTCTTT.

The chain combines TRBV28 with TRBJ1-2; tentative D call: TRBD1 (6 bases). V shed 6 bases and J shed 4 bases, with 21 bases lying between them. In germline, CDR1 is MDHEN, CDR2 SYDVKM. The length of the CDR3 is 16 residues. CDR3 DNA sequence: TGTGCCAGCAGGCCCCCCTCCGGACAGCGCTTCTATGGCTACACCTTC. It specifies CASRPPSGQRFYGYTF.

This clone occurred a few times. The chain carries TRBV7-6 and TRBJ2-3; tentatively, D is TRBD1 (7 bases). The CDR3 spans 12 residues. V lost 8 bases and J 9 bases, leaving 15 bases between the germline ends. The germline gives CDR1 SGHVS, CDR2 FNYEAQ. The CDR3 DNA sequence: TGTGCCAGCGCTTCAGGGGGGCAAACGCAGTATTTT. Its translation: CASASGGQTQYF. The variable domain in full, with the rest retrieved from reference TRBV7-6 and TRBJ2-3, is GAGVSQSPRYKVTKRGQDVALRCDPISGHVSLYWYRQALGQGPEFLTYFNYEAQQDKSGLPNDRFSAERPEGSISTLTIQRTEQRDSAMYRCASASGGQTQYFGPGTRLTVL.

This clone was detected a few times. The chain links TRBV6-5 to TRBJ1-2, with 8 bases identical to TRBD1. V lost 2 bases, J lost 4 bases, and 9 bases stayed unmatched. CDR1 is MNHEY, CDR2 SVGAGI, per germline. The CDR3 length is 16 residues. The CDR3 sequence: CASSYPLAGGFYGYTF. The CDR3 nucleotides read TGTGCCAGCAGTTACCCATTAGCAGGGGGCTTCTATGGCTACACCTTC.

V gene TRBV27 combines with J gene TRBJ1-5; possible D gene TRBD1, 6 bases. The CDR3 covers 15 residues. Per the germline V gene, CDR1 is MNHEY and CDR2 is SMNVEV (reference sequence). Trimming pared 5 bases from V and 0 bases from J, leaving 11 bases between. CDR3 loop: CASSTEDSSNQPQHF. CDR3 nucleotides: TGTGCCAGCAGTACGGAGGACAGTAGCAATCAGCCCCAGCATTTT.

The V gene is TRBV12-5, the J gene TRBJ2-7; 8 bases match TRBD2. This CDR3 is 14 amino acids long. Germline V gene lookup returns CDR1 LGHNT and CDR2 FRNRAP. V lost 5 bases and J lost 6; bases outside the gene matches: 9. The CDR3 is CASGQGLAPIEQYF. CDR3 DNA: TGTGCTAGTGGTCAAGGACTAGCTCCTATCGAGCAGTACTTC. Looking up the rest from reference TRBV12-5 and TRBJ2-7 gives the full variable domain: DARVTQTPRHKVTEMGQEVTMRCQPILGHNTVFWYRQTMMQGLELLAYFRNRAPLDDSGMPKDRFSAEMPDATLATLKIQPSEPRDSAVYFCASGQGLAPIEQYFGPGTRLTVT.

J is TRBJ1-6 and V is TRBV6-5; no reliable D call. Germline CDR1 MNHEY, CDR2 SVGAGI. CDR3 size: 14 residues. The V gene lost 7 bases and the J gene lost 9 bases, with 16 bases spanning the gap. The CDR3 here is CASKAGLSTSPLHF. The CDR3 region has the DNA TGTGCCAGCAAAGCGGGGTTGTCCACTTCACCCCTCCACTTT.

The chain couples TRBV7-9 to TRBJ2-7, with D hard to call. Germline values: CDR1 SEHNR, CDR2 FQNEAQ (reference sequence). CDR3 length: 13 amino acids. V lost 2 bases, J lost 2 bases, and 7 bases lay in between. CDR3 bases: TGTGCCAGCAGCTTAACACCTCCCTACGAGCAGTACTTC. This sequence encodes CASSLTPPYEQYF.

The rearrangement links TRBV19 to TRBJ2-2, with a weak D call TRBD1 (6 bases). The CDR3 consists of 13 residues. Germline-derived CDR1 and CDR2 are LNHDA and SQIVND (reference sequence). V lost 7 bases to trimming and J lost 6 bases, with 12 bases between them. In nucleotides, the CDR3 is TGTGCCAGTAACCAGGGGAATGCCGGGGAGCTGTTTTTT. This codes for CASNQGNAGELFF. The variable domain in full, completed from reference TRBV19 and TRBJ2-2, reads DGGITQSPKYLFRKEGQNVTLSCEQNLNHDAMYWYRQDPGQGLRLIYYSQIVNDFQKGDIAEGYSVSREKKESFPLTVTSAQKNPTAFYLCASNQGNAGELFFGEGSRLTVL.

The gene calls are TRBV5-1 and TRBJ1-6; the match to TRBD1 covers 7 bases. This CDR3 comprises 13 residues. V shed 4 bases, J shed 10 bases, and the junction held 5 bases outside the gene matches. The germline CDR1 and CDR2 sequences are SGHRS and YFSETQ. CDR3: CASSPGTASPLHF. CDR3 bases: TGCGCCAGCAGCCCCGGGACAGCCTCACCCCTCCACTTT.

This rearrangement joins TRBV6-6 to TRBJ2-1; 7 nucleotides agree with TRBD1. V lost 5 bases and J lost 14; bases outside the gene matches: 6. CDR1 MNHNY and CDR2 SVGAGI come from the germline V gene (reference sequence). The CDR3 consists of 11 residues. CDR3 nucleotide sequence: TGTGCCAGCAGTGGTGACAGGGATAAGTTCTTC. Its translation is CASSGDRDKFF.

This sequence joins TRBV4-2 and TRBJ2-2; the D gene is possibly TRBD1 (6 bases). The V gene's germline CDR1 is LGHNA and CDR2 YNFKEQ. This CDR3 has 16 residues. Trimming cost V 1 base and J 6 bases, with 15 bases left between them. CDR3 region: CASSQAGFGGSGELFF. CDR3 DNA: TGTGCCAGCAGCCAAGCGGGGTTTGGGGGCTCCGGGGAGCTGTTTTTT.

The rearrangement joins TRBV11-3 to TRBJ1-1; the D gene is possibly TRBD1 (5 bases). The length of the CDR3 is 13 residues. Germline V gene lookup returns CDR1 SGHNT and CDR2 YENEEA. The germline V and J ends were trimmed by 5 bases and 5 bases, with 12 bases remaining between them. The CDR3 sequence is CASSRDPGTEAFF. The CDR3 DNA sequence: TGTGCCAGCAGCCGAGATCCAGGGACTGAAGCTTTCTTT.

The chain couples TRBV11-3 to TRBJ2-1; the match to TRBD1 covers 8 bases. Germline V gene data show CDR1 as SGHNT and CDR2 as YENEEA. The CDR3 length is 14 residues. V lost 4 bases, J lost 6 bases, and 5 bases stayed unmatched. The CDR3 DNA follows: TGTGCCAGCAGCTACTCCGGGACAGGCAATGAGCAGTTCTTC. Translation gives CASSYSGTGNEQFF.

This chain links TRBV4-3 with TRBJ2-4, with a weak D call TRBD1 (6 bases). Per germline, CDR1 LGHNA and CDR2 YSLEER. The germline V and J ends were trimmed by 0 bases and 8 bases, with 14 bases remaining between them. CDR3 length: 15 amino acids. The CDR3 loop is CASSQETPDRHIQYF. The DNA of the CDR3 is TGCGCCAGCAGCCAAGAAACCCCAGACAGGCACATTCAGTACTTC.

This sequence joins TRBV5-1 and TRBJ2-1; 9 bases fit TRBD2. Germline CDR1 and CDR2: SGHRS and YFSETQ. This CDR3 is built from 15 residues. V lost 1 base and J lost 5; bases outside the gene matches: 4. This chain's CDR3 is CASSLNSGGHNEQFF. The CDR3 nucleotides read TGCGCCAGCAGCTTGAATAGCGGGGGACACAATGAGCAGTTCTTC.

The rearrangement uses TRBV19 and TRBJ2-7, with a tentative D call TRBD1 (6 bases). Looked up from germline, CDR1 is LNHDA and CDR2 is SQIVND (reference sequence). The CDR3 is 14 amino acids. Deletions cut 3 bases from V and 3 bases from J, with 12 bases between. CDR3 protein: CASSIPEQGYEQYF. CDR3 sequence (DNA): TGTGCCAGTAGTATCCCCGAACAGGGCTACGAGCAGTACTTC.

The J gene is TRBJ1-1, the V gene TRBV4-1, with no clear D. This CDR3 has 12 amino acids. Germline V gene sequence: CDR1 MGHRA, CDR2 YSYEKL. Trimming stripped 2 bases from V and 5 bases from J, with 6 bases between. In nucleotides, the CDR3 is TGCGCCAGCAGCCAAATGTCTACTGAAGCTTTCTTT. It specifies CASSQMSTEAFF.

This clone was counted a few times. The V and J genes are TRBV19 and TRBJ2-3, with D possibly TRBD2 on 6 matching bases. Per the germline V gene, CDR1 is LNHDA and CDR2 is SQIVND (reference sequence). The CDR3 runs to 14 residues. Trimming took off 7 bases at V and 2 bases at J, with 13 bases between the two ends. CDR3 in amino acids: CASTPGGFTDTQYF. For the CDR3, the DNA is TGTGCCAGTACCCCCGGAGGGTTCACAGATACGCAGTATTTT.

V gene TRBV10-3 combines with J gene TRBJ1-6; 9 nucleotides align to TRBD1. V was pared by 11 bases and J by 10 bases, with 9 bases of the junction left unmatched. Looked up from germline, CDR1 is ENHRY and CDR2 is SYGVKD. The CDR3 loop spans 13 amino acids. The CDR3, as DNA: TGTGCCGGGCGGGACAGGGAGGCCTCACCCCTCCACTTT. Translating it yields CAGRDREASPLHF.

The chain carries TRBV19 and TRBJ1-4; a possible D gene is TRBD1 (6 bases). The V end was cut by 8 bases, the J end by 2 bases, with 15 bases between. The germline V gene encodes CDR1 LNHDA and CDR2 SQIVND (reference sequence). The CDR3 has 15 residues. The CDR3 is CASEPQRGTNEKLFF. CDR3 coding DNA: TGTGCCAGTGAACCGCAAAGGGGGACTAATGAAAAACTGTTTTTT.